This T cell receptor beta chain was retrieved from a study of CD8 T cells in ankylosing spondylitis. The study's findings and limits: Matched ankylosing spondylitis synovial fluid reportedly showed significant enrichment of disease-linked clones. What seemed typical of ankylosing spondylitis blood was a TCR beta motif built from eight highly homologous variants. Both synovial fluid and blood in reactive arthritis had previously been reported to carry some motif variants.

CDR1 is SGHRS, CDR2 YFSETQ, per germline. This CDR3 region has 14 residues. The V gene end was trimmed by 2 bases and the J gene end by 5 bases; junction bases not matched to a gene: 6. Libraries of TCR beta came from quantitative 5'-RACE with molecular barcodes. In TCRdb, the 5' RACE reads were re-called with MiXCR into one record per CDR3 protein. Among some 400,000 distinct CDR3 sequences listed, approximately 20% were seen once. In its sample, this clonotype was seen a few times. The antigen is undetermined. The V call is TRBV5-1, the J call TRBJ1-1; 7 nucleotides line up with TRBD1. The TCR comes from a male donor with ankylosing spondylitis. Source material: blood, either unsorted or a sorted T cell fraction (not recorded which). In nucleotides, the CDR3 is TGCGCCAGCAGCTTCGACAGGGCCGGGACTGAAGCTTTCTTT. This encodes CASSFDRAGTEAFF.